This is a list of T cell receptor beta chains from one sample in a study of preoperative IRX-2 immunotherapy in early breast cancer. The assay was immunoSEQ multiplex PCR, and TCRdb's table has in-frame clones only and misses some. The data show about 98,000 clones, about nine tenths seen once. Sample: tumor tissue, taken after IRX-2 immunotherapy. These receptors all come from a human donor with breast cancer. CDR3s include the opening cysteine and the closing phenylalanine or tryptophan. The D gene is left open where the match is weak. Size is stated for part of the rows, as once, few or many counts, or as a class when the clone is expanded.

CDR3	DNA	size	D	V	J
CASSSRRGFNQPQHF	TGTGCCAGCAGTTCGCGGAGGGGCTTCAATCAGCCCCAGCATTTT	few	-	TRBV6-8	TRBJ1-5
CASSQTMDRPYEQYF	TGCGCCAGCAGCCAAACAATGGACAGACCCTACGAGCAGTACTTC	-	-	TRBV5-1	TRBJ2-7
CSVEDQRDGETQYF	TGCAGCGTTGAAGATCAACGGGATGGAGAGACCCAGTACTTC	-	-	TRBV29-1	TRBJ2-5
CASSQEFRFGYTF	TGTGCCAGCAGCCAAGAGTTCAGGTTTGGCTACACCTTC	-	-	TRBV14	TRBJ1-2
CSVVGSGDGYTF	TGCAGCGTTGTAGGGAGCGGTGATGGCTACACCTTC	once	-	TRBV29-1	TRBJ1-2
CASRRDRLSYEQYF	TGTGCCAGCAGACGGGACAGACTATCCTACGAGCAGTACTTC	-	TRBD1	TRBV6-8	TRBJ2-7
CASTRTGAGNYGYTF	TGTGCCAGCACCCGAACAGGGGCCGGGAACTATGGCTACACCTTC	-	TRBD1	TRBV28	TRBJ1-2
CASSLSGPTLLYTEAFF	TGCGCCAGCAGCTTGTCTGGCCCTACCCTTTTGTACACTGAAGCTTTCTTT	-	-	TRBV5-1	TRBJ1-1
CASSQTGARAETQYF	TGTGCCAGTAGTCAAACAGGGGCTAGGGCAGAGACCCAGTACTTC	-	TRBD1	TRBV19	TRBJ2-5
CASSLLRRTGWGYTF	TGTGCCAGCAGTCTCCTGCGCAGGACAGGGTGGGGCTACACCTTC	-	TRBD1	TRBV6-8	TRBJ1-2
CSVDDTRGGGETQYF	TGCAGCGTTGATGACACCCGGGGAGGGGGGGAGACCCAGTACTTC	-	-	TRBV29-1	TRBJ2-5
CASSPDRGPFRTEAFF	TGTGCCAGCAGCCCGGACAGGGGCCCCTTTAGAACTGAAGCTTTCTTT	-	TRBD1	TRBV6-8	TRBJ1-1
CASISGAVYNSPLHF	TGTGCCAGCATTTCTGGGGCCGTCTATAATTCACCCCTCCACTTT	-	-	TRBV28	TRBJ1-6
CASSLMEAGETQYF	TGCGCCAGCAGCTTGATGGAGGCGGGGGAGACCCAGTACTTC	-	-	TRBV5-1	TRBJ2-5
CASRERALTNYGYTF	TGTGCCAGCAGAGAAAGAGCATTGACTAACTATGGCTACACCTTC	-	-	TRBV27	TRBJ1-2
CASSYPSAEQYF	TGTGCCAGCAGTTACCCCAGTGCCGAGCAGTACTTC	-	-	TRBV6-8	TRBJ2-7
CASSPDSIGGNTIYF	TGTGCCAGTAGCCCGGACAGCATCGGGGGAAACACCATATATTTT	-	-	TRBV19	TRBJ1-3
CASSRRSGTGTDTQYF	TGCGCCAGCAGCAGACGGAGCGGGACGGGCACAGATACGCAGTATTTT	-	TRBD2	TRBV5-1	TRBJ2-3
CASSLALGISNQPQHF	TGTGCCAGCAGCTTGGCCTTGGGGATTAGCAATCAGCCCCAGCATTTT	once	-	TRBV7-6	TRBJ1-5
CASSPLDRARNTEAFF	TGTGCCAGCAGCCCACTGGACAGGGCAAGGAACACTGAAGCTTTCTTT	-	TRBD1	TRBV11-3	TRBJ1-1
CASSPGTLRGEQFF	TGTGCCAGCAGCCCGGGAACGCTCAGGGGGGAGCAGTTCTTC	-	TRBD1	TRBV6-8	TRBJ2-1
CASSQDYLAVLETQYF	TGCGCCAGCAGCCAAGATTACCTAGCGGTACTTGAGACCCAGTACTTC	-	TRBD2	TRBV23-1	TRBJ2-5
CASSPIGMNTEAFF	TGTGCCAGCTCACCGATAGGGATGAACACTGAAGCTTTCTTT	-	-	TRBV18	TRBJ1-1
CASSYAGQGTYQPQHF	TGTGCCAGCAGTTACGCCGGACAGGGAACATATCAGCCCCAGCATTTT	-	TRBD1	TRBV6-8	TRBJ1-5
CASSQAGGRRNTIYF	TGTGCCAGCAGCCAAGCGGGGGGCAGAAGAAACACCATATATTTT	-	-	TRBV14	TRBJ1-3
CASNRIAGNTYEQYF	TGTGCCAGCAATCGGATAGCGGGAAACACCTACGAGCAGTACTTC	-	TRBD2	TRBV6-8	TRBJ2-7
CASSPVAGQETQYF	TGTGCCAGCTCACCAGTGGCAGGTCAAGAGACCCAGTACTTC	-	-	TRBV18	TRBJ2-5
CASSEYDQGNPEKLFF	TGTGCCAGCTCAGAGTACGATCAGGGAAATCCTGAAAAACTGTTTTTT	-	-	TRBV18	TRBJ1-4
CASRDRGTGELFF	TGTGCCAGCCGAGACAGGGGCACCGGGGAGCTGTTTTTT	-	TRBD1	TRBV28	TRBJ2-2
CASSSVRAEAFF	TGTGCCAGTAGTAGCGTCCGGGCTGAAGCTTTCTTT	-	-	TRBV19	TRBJ1-1
CASSLGGRGYYGYTF	TGCGCCAGCAGCTTGGGGGGCCGCGGGTACTATGGCTACACCTTC	-	-	TRBV5-1	TRBJ1-2
CASSPGAPNYGYTF	TGCGCCAGCAGCCCAGGGGCTCCGAACTATGGCTACACCTTC	-	-	TRBV5-1	TRBJ1-2
CASRKQSVSLNQPQHF	TGTGCCAGCAGAAAACAGTCCGTTAGTCTAAATCAGCCCCAGCATTTT	-	-	TRBV28	TRBJ1-5
CASSPSDTGYGYTF	TGTGCCAGCTCACCATCGGACACCGGCTATGGCTACACCTTC	-	-	TRBV18	TRBJ1-2
CASSQTGTGGNEQYF	TGTGCCAGCAGCCAGACCGGGACAGGGGGCAACGAGCAGTACTTC	-	TRBD1	TRBV11-3	TRBJ2-7
CASSPRPDTQYF	TGTGCCAGCTCACCAAGACCAGATACGCAGTATTTT	-	-	TRBV18	TRBJ2-3
CASSLRESYGYTF	TGTGCCAGCAGTTTAAGGGAGAGCTATGGCTACACCTTC	-	-	TRBV28	TRBJ1-2
CAWRGLAGLDTQYF	TGTGCCTGGAGGGGACTAGCGGGGCTTGATACGCAGTATTTT	-	TRBD2	TRBV30	TRBJ2-3
CASSLGPGNYEQYF	TGCGCCAGCAGCTTGGGCCCAGGGAACTACGAGCAGTACTTC	-	-	TRBV5-1	TRBJ2-7
CASSVPGQGKNEQFF	TGTGCCAGCAGCGTACCGGGACAGGGCAAGAATGAGCAGTTCTTC	-	TRBD1	TRBV28	TRBJ2-1
CASSIDLPGGQPQHF	TGTGCCAGTAGTATAGATCTACCCGGGGGGCAGCCCCAGCATTTT	-	-	TRBV19	TRBJ1-5